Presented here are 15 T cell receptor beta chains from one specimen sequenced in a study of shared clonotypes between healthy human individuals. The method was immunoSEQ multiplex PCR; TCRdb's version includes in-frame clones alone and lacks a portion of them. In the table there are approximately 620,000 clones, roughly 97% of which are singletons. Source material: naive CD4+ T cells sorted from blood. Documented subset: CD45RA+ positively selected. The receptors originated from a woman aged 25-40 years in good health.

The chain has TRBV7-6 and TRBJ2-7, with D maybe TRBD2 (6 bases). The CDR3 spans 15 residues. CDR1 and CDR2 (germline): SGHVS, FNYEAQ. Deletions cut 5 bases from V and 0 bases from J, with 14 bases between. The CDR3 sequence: CASSQHSGSSYEQYF. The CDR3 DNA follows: TGTGCCAGCAGCCAACATAGCGGATCCTCCTACGAGCAGTACTTC.

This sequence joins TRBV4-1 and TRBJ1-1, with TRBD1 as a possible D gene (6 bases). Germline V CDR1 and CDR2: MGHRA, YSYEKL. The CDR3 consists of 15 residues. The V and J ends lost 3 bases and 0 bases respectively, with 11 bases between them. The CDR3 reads CASSQQDRVNTEAFF. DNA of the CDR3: TGCGCCAGCAGCCAGCAGGACAGAGTGAACACTGAAGCTTTCTTT.

As DNA, the CDR3 is TGTGCCAGCAGCCGCCCTAGCGGGAGCTCCTACGAGCAGTACTTC. This encodes CASSRPSGSSYEQYF. This chain joins TRBV5-6 and TRBJ2-7, with 10 nucleotides matching TRBD2. CDR3 length: 15 residues. CDR1 and CDR2 from the germline V gene are SGHDT and YYEEEE. V was clipped by 4 bases and J by 0 bases; unmatched bases: 4.

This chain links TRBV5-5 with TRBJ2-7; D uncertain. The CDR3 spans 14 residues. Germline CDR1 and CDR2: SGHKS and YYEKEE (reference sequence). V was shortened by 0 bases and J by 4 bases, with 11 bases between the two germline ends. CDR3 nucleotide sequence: TGTGCCAGCAGCTTGGTGCACATCTTTTACGAGCAGTACTTC. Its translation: CASSLVHIFYEQYF.

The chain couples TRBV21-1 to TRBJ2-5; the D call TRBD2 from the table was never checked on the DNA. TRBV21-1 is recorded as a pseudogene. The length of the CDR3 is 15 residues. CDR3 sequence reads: CASSKGTSGRVAQYF. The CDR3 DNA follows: TGTGCCAGCAGCAAGGGGACTAGCGGGAGAGTCGCCCAGTACTTC.

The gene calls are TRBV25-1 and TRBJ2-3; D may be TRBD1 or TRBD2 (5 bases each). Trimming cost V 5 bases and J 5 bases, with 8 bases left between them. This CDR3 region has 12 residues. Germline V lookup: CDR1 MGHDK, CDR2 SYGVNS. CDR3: CASSIGGDTQYF. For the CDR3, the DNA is TGTGCCAGCAGTATTGGGGGAGATACGCAGTATTTT.

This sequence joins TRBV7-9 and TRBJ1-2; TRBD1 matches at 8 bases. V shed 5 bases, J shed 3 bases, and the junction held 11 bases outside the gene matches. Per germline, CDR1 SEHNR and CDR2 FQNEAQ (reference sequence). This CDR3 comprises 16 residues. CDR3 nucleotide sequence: TGTGCCAGCAGCCCCTTGTGGCAGGGGGCCTACTATGGCTACACCTTC. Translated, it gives CASSPLWQGAYYGYTF.

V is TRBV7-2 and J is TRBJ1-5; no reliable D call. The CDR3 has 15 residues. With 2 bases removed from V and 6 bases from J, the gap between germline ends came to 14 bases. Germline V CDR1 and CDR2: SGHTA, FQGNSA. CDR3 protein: CASSLFSGQSQPQHF. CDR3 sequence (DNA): TGTGCCAGCAGCTTATTTTCCGGGCAGAGTCAGCCCCAGCATTTT.

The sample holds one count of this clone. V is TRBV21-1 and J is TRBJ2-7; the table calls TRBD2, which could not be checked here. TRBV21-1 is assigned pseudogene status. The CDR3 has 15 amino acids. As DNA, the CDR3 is TGTGCCAGCAGCAAAGACCGGCTAGCGGGGAACGAGCAGTACTTC. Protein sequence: CASSKDRLAGNEQYF.

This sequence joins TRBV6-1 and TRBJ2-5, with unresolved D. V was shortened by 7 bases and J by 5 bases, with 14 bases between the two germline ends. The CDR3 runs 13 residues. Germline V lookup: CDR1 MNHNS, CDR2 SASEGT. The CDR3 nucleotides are TGTGCCAGCACCACGCAAGACCCGGAGACCCAGTACTTC. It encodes CASTTQDPETQYF.

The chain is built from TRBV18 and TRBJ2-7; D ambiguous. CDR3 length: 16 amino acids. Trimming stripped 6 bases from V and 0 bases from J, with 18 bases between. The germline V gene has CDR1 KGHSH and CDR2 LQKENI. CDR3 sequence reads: CASSLIPPIASYEQYF. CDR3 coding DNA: TGTGCCAGCTCTCTTATACCACCAATTGCCTCCTACGAGCAGTACTTC. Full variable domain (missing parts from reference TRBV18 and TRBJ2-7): NAGVMQNPRHLVRRRGQEARLRCSPMKGHSHVYWYRQLPEEGLKFMVYLQKENIIDESGMPKERFSAEFPKEGPSILRIQQVVRGDSAAYFCASSLIPPIASYEQYFGPGTRLTVT.

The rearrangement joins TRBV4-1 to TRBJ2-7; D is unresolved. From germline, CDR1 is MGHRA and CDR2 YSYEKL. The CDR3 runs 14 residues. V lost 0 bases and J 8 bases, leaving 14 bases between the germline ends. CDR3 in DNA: TGCGCCAGCAGCCAAGACGTGACCCAAATCAAGCAGTACTTC. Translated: CASSQDVTQIKQYF.

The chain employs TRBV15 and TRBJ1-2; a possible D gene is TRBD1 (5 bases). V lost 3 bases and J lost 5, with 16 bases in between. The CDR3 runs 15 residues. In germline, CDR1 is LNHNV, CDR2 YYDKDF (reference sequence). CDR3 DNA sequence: TGTGCCACCAGCAGCCAAACCCGGGGCTTGTATGGCTACACCTTC. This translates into CATSSQTRGLYGYTF.

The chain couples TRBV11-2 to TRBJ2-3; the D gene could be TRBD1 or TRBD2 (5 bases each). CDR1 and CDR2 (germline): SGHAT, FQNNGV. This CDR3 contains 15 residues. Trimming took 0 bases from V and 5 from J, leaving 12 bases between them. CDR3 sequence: CASSLDPGTRDTQYF. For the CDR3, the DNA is TGTGCCAGCAGCTTAGATCCAGGGACGAGAGATACGCAGTATTTT.

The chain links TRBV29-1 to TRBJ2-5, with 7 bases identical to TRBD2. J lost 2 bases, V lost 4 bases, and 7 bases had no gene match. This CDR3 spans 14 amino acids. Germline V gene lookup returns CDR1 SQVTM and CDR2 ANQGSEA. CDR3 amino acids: CSVGGRVRQETQYF. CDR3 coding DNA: TGCAGCGTTGGGGGGAGGGTTCGACAAGAGACCCAGTACTTC.